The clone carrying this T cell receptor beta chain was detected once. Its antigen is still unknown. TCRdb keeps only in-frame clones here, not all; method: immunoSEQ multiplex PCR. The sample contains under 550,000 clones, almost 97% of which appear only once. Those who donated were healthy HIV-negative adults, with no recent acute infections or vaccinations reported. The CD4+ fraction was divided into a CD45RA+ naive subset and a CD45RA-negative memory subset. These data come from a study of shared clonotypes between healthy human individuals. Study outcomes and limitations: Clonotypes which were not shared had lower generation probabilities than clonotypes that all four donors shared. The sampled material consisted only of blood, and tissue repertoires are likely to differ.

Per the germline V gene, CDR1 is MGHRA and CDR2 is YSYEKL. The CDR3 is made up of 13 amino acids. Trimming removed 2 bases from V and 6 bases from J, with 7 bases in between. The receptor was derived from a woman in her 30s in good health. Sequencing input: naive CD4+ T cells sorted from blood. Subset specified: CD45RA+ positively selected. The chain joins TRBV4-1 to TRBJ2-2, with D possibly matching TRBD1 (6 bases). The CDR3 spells CASSQWTAGELFF. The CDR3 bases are TGCGCCAGCAGCCAATGGACAGCCGGGGAGCTGTTTTTT.